This TCR beta chain was recovered during a study of blood T cell repertoires in COVID-19. About the research overall: Researchers got acute and convalescent COVID-19 samples from the United States, Italy and Spain. In each case, the material was cDNA or gDNA derived from T cells, B-cell-depleted T cells, or PBMCs.

Trimming shortened V by 5 bases and J by 5 bases, and 19 bases separated the two germline ends. The CDR3 covers 15 residues. From germline, CDR1 is SGHVS and CDR2 FQNEAQ. Per the original data handling: By means of reference gene primer amplification, nucleated cell counts were estimated. Clones were sequenced by immunoSEQ multiplex PCR, and TCRdb holds only the in-frame ones, with some missing. The V and J calls and clone size come from that table; D and trimming were worked out from the DNA. The sample holds about 110,000 clones, about 85% seen once. Sample: peripheral blood. This clonotype was sampled from a human donor in a cohort sampled during active COVID-19. The genes are TRBV7-8 and TRBJ2-7; D is perhaps TRBD1 (5 bases). The DNA for the CDR3 is TGTGCCAGCAGCCCAGACGGACATCGGGCCAACGAGCAGTACTTC. This codes for CASSPDGHRANEQYF.